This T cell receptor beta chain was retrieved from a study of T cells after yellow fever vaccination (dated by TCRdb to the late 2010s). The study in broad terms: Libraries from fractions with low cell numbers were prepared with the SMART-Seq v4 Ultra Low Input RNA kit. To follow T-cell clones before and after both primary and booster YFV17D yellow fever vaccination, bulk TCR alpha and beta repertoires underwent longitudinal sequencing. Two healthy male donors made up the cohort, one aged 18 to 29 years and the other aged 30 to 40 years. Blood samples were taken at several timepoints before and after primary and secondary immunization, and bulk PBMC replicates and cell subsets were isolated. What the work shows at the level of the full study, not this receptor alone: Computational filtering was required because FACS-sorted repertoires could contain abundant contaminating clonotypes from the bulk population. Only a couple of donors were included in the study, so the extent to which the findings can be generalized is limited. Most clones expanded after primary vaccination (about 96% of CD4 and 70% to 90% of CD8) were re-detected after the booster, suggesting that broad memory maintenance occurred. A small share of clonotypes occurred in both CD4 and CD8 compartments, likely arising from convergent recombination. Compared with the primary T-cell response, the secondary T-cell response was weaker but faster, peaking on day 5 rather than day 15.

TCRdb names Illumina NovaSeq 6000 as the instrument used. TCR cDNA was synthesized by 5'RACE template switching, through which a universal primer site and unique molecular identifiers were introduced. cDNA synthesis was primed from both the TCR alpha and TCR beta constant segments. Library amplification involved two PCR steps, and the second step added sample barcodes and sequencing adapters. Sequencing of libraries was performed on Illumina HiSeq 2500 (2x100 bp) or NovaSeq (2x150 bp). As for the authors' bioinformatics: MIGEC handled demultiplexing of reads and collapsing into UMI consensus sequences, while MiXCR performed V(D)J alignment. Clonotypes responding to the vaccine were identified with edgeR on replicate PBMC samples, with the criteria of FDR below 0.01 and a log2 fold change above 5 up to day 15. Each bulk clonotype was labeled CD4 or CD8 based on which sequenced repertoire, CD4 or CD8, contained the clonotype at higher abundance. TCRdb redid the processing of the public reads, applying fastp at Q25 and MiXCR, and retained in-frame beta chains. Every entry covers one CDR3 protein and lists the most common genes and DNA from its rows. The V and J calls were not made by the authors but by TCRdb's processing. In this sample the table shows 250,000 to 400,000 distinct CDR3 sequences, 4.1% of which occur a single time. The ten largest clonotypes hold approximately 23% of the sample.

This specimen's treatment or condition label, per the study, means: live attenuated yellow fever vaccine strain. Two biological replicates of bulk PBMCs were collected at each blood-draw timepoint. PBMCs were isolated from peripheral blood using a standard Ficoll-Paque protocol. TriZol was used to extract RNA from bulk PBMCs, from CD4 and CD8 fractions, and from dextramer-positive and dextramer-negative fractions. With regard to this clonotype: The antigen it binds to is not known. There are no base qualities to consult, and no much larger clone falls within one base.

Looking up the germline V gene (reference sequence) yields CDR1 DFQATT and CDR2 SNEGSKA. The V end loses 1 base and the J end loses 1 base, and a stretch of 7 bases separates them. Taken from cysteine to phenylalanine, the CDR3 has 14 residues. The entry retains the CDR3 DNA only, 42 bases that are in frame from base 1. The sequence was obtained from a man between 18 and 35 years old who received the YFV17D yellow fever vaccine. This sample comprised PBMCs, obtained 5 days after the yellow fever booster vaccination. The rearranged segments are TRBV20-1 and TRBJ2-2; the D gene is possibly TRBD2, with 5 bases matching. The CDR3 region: CSARAEGNTGELFF. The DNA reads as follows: TGCAGTGCTAGAGCAGAGGGGAACACCGGGGAGCTGTTTTTT.